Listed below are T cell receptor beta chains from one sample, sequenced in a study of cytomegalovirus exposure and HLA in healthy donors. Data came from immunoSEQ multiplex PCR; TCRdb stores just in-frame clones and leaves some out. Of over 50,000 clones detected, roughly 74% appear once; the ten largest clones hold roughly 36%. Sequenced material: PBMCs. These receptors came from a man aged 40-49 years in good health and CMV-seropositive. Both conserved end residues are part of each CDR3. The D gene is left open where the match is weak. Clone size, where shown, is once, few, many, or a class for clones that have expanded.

CASSEQRLGSSYEQYF TGTGCCAGCAGTGAACAACGCCTCGGGAGCTCCTACGAGCAGTACTTC TRBJ2-7 TRBV6-1 . 16 .
CASRPPGGDYGYTF TGTGCCAGCAGGCCGCCAGGGGGAGACTATGGCTACACCTTC TRBJ1-2 TRBV6-1 TRBD1 14 .
CASSLSSAEPQHF TGTGCCAGCAGCTTATCTTCAGCGGAGCCCCAGCATTTT TRBJ1-5 TRBV7-2 . 13 .
CAIGLDPNQPQHF TGTGCCATCGGACTAGACCCCAATCAGCCCCAGCATTTT TRBJ1-5 TRBV10-3 . 13 .
CASTGGIYGYTF TGTGCCTCCACAGGGGGCATCTATGGCTACACCTTC TRBJ1-2 TRBV2 TRBD1 12 .
CASSLSGAYNEQFF TGTGCCAGCAGCTTATCAGGGGCCTACAATGAGCAGTTCTTC TRBJ2-1 TRBV11-2 . 14 .
CASNLAGRYEQYF TGTGCCAGCAATCTAGCGGGGAGATACGAGCAGTACTTC TRBJ2-7 TRBV6-6 TRBD2 13 .
CASSQGQGEYF TGTGCCAGCAGCCAGGGACAGGGAGAGTACTTC TRBJ2-7 TRBV6-6 TRBD1 11 once
CAWGHSENQPQHF TGTGCCTGGGGACACTCCGAGAATCAGCCCCAGCATTTT TRBJ1-5 TRBV30 . 13 .
CASRAGTGPGELFF TGTGCCAGCAGAGCCGGGACAGGGCCCGGGGAGCTGTTTTTT TRBJ2-2 TRBV2 TRBD1 14 .
CASSPLEGTEAFF TGTGCCAGCTCACCACTGGAGGGCACTGAAGCTTTCTTT TRBJ1-1 TRBV18 . 13 .
CASSLRNYGYTF TGTGCCAGCAGTCTCAGGAACTATGGCTACACCTTC TRBJ1-2 TRBV6-1 . 12 .
CASRPGQGFSYEQYF TGTGCCAGCAGGCCGGGACAGGGATTCTCCTACGAGCAGTACTTC TRBJ2-7 TRBV6-1 TRBD1 15 .
CASSPDQGEKLFF TGTGCCAGCTCACCAGACCAGGGGGAAAAACTGTTTTTT TRBJ1-4 TRBV18 . 13 .
CASSLVTNYEQYF TGTGCCAGCAGCTTGGTTACTAACTACGAGCAGTACTTC TRBJ2-7 TRBV7-9 . 13 .
CASSQAWDRRRQGHEKLFF TGCGCCAGCAGCCAAGCCTGGGACAGAAGAAGGCAGGGACATGAAAAACTGTTTTTT TRBJ1-4 TRBV4-1 TRBD1 19 .
CSGGTGPYGYTF TGCAGCGGCGGGACAGGGCCATATGGCTACACCTTC TRBJ1-2 TRBV29-1 TRBD1 12 few
CASSLGGEGDTQYF TGCGCCAGCAGCTTGGGGGGGGAAGGAGATACGCAGTATTTT TRBJ2-3 TRBV5-1 . 14 .
CASSLGRGGSEKLFF TGCGCCAGCAGCTTGGGACGGGGGGGTAGTGAAAAACTGTTTTTT TRBJ1-4 TRBV5-1 . 15 .
CASSLGRLEQYF TGTGCCAGCAGCTTAGGCAGACTCGAGCAGTACTTC TRBJ2-7 TRBV7-8 . 12 once
CASSIQRGKTDTQYF TGCGCCAGCAGTATCCAGCGGGGGAAAACAGATACGCAGTATTTT TRBJ2-3 TRBV5-1 TRBD2 15 .
CASSPTASGHTYEQYF TGTGCCAGCAGCCCGACAGCTAGCGGACATACCTACGAGCAGTACTTC TRBJ2-7 TRBV9 TRBD2 16 .
CASSLTGRAGELFF TGTGCCAGTAGCCTGACAGGGCGGGCCGGGGAGCTGTTTTTT TRBJ2-2 TRBV19 TRBD1 14 .
CASSLSGTGHTEAFF TGTGCCAGCAGTTTATCGGGGACAGGGCACACTGAAGCTTTCTTT TRBJ1-1 TRBV27 TRBD1 15 .
CASSELAATCNEQFF TGTGCCAGCAGCGAACTAGCGGCCACCTGCAATGAGCAGTTCTTC TRBJ2-1 TRBV5-4 TRBD2 15 .
CAISEGTASYGYTF TGTGCCATCAGTGAGGGGACTGCAAGCTATGGCTACACCTTC TRBJ1-2 TRBV10-3 . 14 .
CASSRGRSVETQYF TGTGCCAGCAGCCGAGGGCGGAGCGTGGAGACCCAGTACTTC TRBJ2-5 TRBV7-7 . 14 few
CASSVGGGGQETQYF TGTGCCAGCAGCGTAGGAGGGGGGGGTCAAGAGACCCAGTACTTC TRBJ2-5 TRBV9 . 15 .
CASSPPAPGQSTDTQYF TGTGCCAGCTCACCACCGGCGCCGGGACAAAGCACAGATACGCAGTATTTT TRBJ2-3 TRBV18 . 17 few
CASSKERDFYGYTF TGTGCCAGCAGCAAAGAGCGGGATTTCTATGGCTACACCTTC TRBJ1-2 TRBV21-1 . 14 .
CASSILNQPQHF TGTGCCAGTAGTATTCTCAATCAGCCCCAGCATTTT TRBJ1-5 TRBV19 . 12 few
CASSLATGVANTEAFF TGTGCCAGCAGCTTAGCTACAGGGGTCGCGAACACTGAAGCTTTCTTT TRBJ1-1 TRBV11-2 TRBD1 16 .
CSVVGAGAGGRNTEAFF TGCAGCGTTGTGGGGGCAGGCGCGGGGGGGAGGAACACTGAAGCTTTCTTT TRBJ1-1 TRBV29-1 . 17 .
CASSYGRSGYEQYF TGTGCCAGCAGTTACGGGAGGAGTGGCTACGAGCAGTACTTC TRBJ2-7 TRBV6-6 . 14 .
CASSFSGGQHGELFF TGTGCCAGCAGCTTTTCGGGGGGGCAGCACGGGGAGCTGTTTTTT TRBJ2-2 TRBV7-9 TRBD2 15 .
CASSSPGAGTYEQYF TGTGCCAGCAGTTCACCAGGGGCCGGGACCTACGAGCAGTACTTC TRBJ2-7 TRBV27 . 15 .
CASSIFAGDDEKLFF TGTGCCAGTAGTATTTTTGCAGGGGATGACGAAAAACTGTTTTTT TRBJ1-4 TRBV19 . 15 .
CASSLGQGAGAFF TGTGCCAGCTCACTTGGACAGGGGGCTGGGGCTTTCTTT TRBJ1-1 TRBV18 TRBD1 13 .
CASSQDYGRSNEKLFF TGTGCCAGCAGCCAAGATTATGGCAGATCTAATGAAAAACTGTTTTTT TRBJ1-4 TRBV4-2 . 16 few
CASGLVLGGAQPQHF TGTGCTAGTGGTTTGGTCCTAGGCGGGGCTCAGCCCCAGCATTTT TRBJ1-5 TRBV12-5 . 15 .
CSVLGHSTYEQYF TGCAGCGTTCTGGGACATTCCACCTACGAGCAGTACTTC TRBJ2-7 TRBV29-1 . 13 .
CASSPKGDREETQYF TGTGCCAGCAGCCCAAAAGGGGACAGGGAAGAGACCCAGTACTTC TRBJ2-5 TRBV9 TRBD1 15 .
CASSAEEGPWQPQHF TGTGCCAGCAGCGCCGAGGAGGGCCCGTGGCAGCCCCAGCATTTT TRBJ1-5 TRBV7-8 . 15 .
CASSTQAEGEKLFF TGTGCCAGTAGTACACAGGCGGAGGGTGAAAAACTGTTTTTT TRBJ1-4 TRBV19 . 14 .
CASSLAFGVGTDTQYF TGCGCCAGCAGCCTAGCGTTTGGGGTTGGTACAGATACGCAGTATTTT TRBJ2-3 TRBV4-1 . 16 .
CASTEDREDNQPQHF TGTGCCAGCACCGAGGACAGGGAAGACAATCAGCCCCAGCATTTT TRBJ1-5 TRBV6-4 TRBD1 15 few
CASIRQDAGTEAFF TGTGCCAGTATTCGCCAAGATGCGGGCACTGAAGCTTTCTTT TRBJ1-1 TRBV7-9 . 14 few
CASSQWGRSIYGYTF TGCGCCAGCAGCCAATGGGGGCGGAGCATCTATGGCTACACCTTC TRBJ1-2 TRBV4-3 . 15 .
CASREFTGTAYGYTF TGTGCCAGCAGAGAATTTACCGGGACAGCCTATGGCTACACCTTC TRBJ1-2 TRBV6-4 TRBD1 15 .
CASSSTSGPYNEQFF TGTGCCAGCAGCTCAACTAGCGGGCCTTACAATGAGCAGTTCTTC TRBJ2-1 TRBV7-6 TRBD2 15 .
CASRPGQRHHGYTF TGTGCCAGCAGGCCGGGACAGAGGCATCATGGCTACACCTTC TRBJ1-2 TRBV6-5 TRBD1 14 .
CASSAGTSGGFVDTQYF TGTGCCAGCAGTGCCGGGACTAGCGGGGGGTTTGTAGATACGCAGTATTTT TRBJ2-3 TRBV2 TRBD2 17 .
CASSGQDALAGNTIYF TGTGCCAGCAGCGGACAGGACGCTCTTGCTGGAAACACCATATATTTT TRBJ1-3 TRBV7-2 TRBD1 16 .
CASSSGQGKPQHF TGTGCCAGCTCCTCTGGTCAGGGAAAGCCCCAGCATTTT TRBJ1-5 TRBV5-6 . 13 .
CASSFPQGHEQYF TGTGCCAGCAGCTTTCCGCAGGGTCACGAGCAGTACTTC TRBJ2-7 TRBV5-6 . 13 .